The 21 T cell receptor beta chains reported below all come from one sample, sequenced in a study of cytomegalovirus exposure and HLA in healthy donors. The PCR contained 60 Vbeta and 13 Jbeta primers. TCRdb keeps only in-frame clones here, not all; method: immunoSEQ multiplex PCR. The sample totals around 70,000 clones. The material sequenced was PBMCs. These TCRs come from a female donor in good health and CMV-seropositive.

The chain is built from TRBV18 and TRBJ2-1; D is possibly TRBD2 (6 bases). Germline V gene lookup returns CDR1 KGHSH and CDR2 LQKENI. The V end was cut by 0 bases, the J end by 9 bases, with 6 bases between. The CDR3 covers 12 residues. This CDR3 reads CASSPPEGEQFF. The CDR3 DNA sequence: TGTGCCAGCTCACCACCGGAGGGTGAGCAGTTCTTC.

The genes are TRBV5-1 and TRBJ2-7, with 13 bases lining up with TRBD2. In germline, CDR1 is SGHRS, CDR2 YFSETQ. The CDR3 extends over 15 amino acids. With 0 bases clipped from V and 5 bases from J, the junction kept 2 bases outside the gene matches. CDR3 loop: CASSLAGTSGDEQYF. CDR3 DNA: TGCGCCAGCAGCTTGGCCGGGACTAGCGGGGACGAGCAGTACTTC.

The chain couples TRBV18 to TRBJ1-3; D is uncertain. The germline gives CDR1 KGHSH, CDR2 LQKENI. The CDR3 loop spans 16 amino acids. Trimming left V 2 bases short and J 0 bases short, with 11 bases between. The CDR3 nucleotides are TGTGCCAGCTCACCAACGGGGAGGCCCTCTGGAAACACCATATATTTT. This encodes CASSPTGRPSGNTIYF.

V usage is TRBV2 and J usage is TRBJ1-2; TRBD1 matches at 8 bases. The CDR3 length is 14 residues. Germline assignment: CDR1 SNHLY and CDR2 FYNNEI. V gave up 6 bases and J gave up 8 bases; unmatched junction bases: 11. The CDR3 DNA is TGTGCCAGCAGGGTCTGGACAGGGCCCATAGGCTACACCTTC. It specifies CASRVWTGPIGYTF. The full variable domain, completed using reference TRBV2 and TRBJ1-2, is EPEVTQTPSHQVTQMGQEVILRCVPISNHLYFYWYRQILGQKVEFLVSFYNNEISEKSEIFDDQFSVERPDGSNFTLKIRSTKLEDSAMYFCASRVWTGPIGYTFGSGTRLTVV.

The chain is built from TRBV9 and TRBJ2-6; D remains unclear. The CDR3 spans 13 residues. The V end was cut by 3 bases, the J end by 4 bases, with 5 bases between. Germline lookup yields CDR1 SGDLS and CDR2 YYNGEE. The CDR3 DNA follows: TGTGCCAGCAGCGCCAGGGGGGCCAACGTCCTGACTTTC. This sequence encodes CASSARGANVLTF.

CDR3 sequence reads: CASSSTGQIEAFF. The CDR3 bases are TGTGCCAGCAGCTCCACGGGACAGATTGAAGCTTTCTTT. This chain connects TRBV7-9 to TRBJ1-1; 7 nucleotides match TRBD1. Germline CDR1 SEHNR, CDR2 FQNEAQ (reference sequence). CDR3 length equals 13 residues. Trimming cost V 4 bases and J 7 bases; bases outside gene matches: 6.

The chain combines TRBV28 with TRBJ2-7; 10 bases map to TRBD1. CDR3 size: 15 residues. Germline V gene sequence: CDR1 MDHEN, CDR2 SYDVKM. With 6 bases clipped from V and 1 base from J, the junction kept 6 bases outside the gene matches. The CDR3 here is CASRAGTGVSYEQYF. As DNA, the CDR3 is TGTGCCAGCAGGGCCGGGACAGGGGTATCCTACGAGCAGTACTTC.

The chain combines TRBV13 with TRBJ2-2; 8 bases match TRBD2. This CDR3 is 15 amino acids long. Unmatched junction bases numbered 14, after V lost 10 bases and J lost 7 bases. CDR1 and CDR2 from the germline V gene are PRHDT and FYEKMQ (reference sequence). This CDR3 reads CATRKWGAGGGELFF. CDR3 in DNA: TGTGCCACCCGCAAATGGGGTGCGGGAGGCGGGGAGCTGTTTTTT.

The CDR3 loop reads CASSPPSGQAYEQYF. In DNA form, the CDR3 reads TGTGCCAGCTCACCACCCTCGGGACAGGCCTACGAGCAGTACTTC. The rearrangement uses TRBV18 and TRBJ2-7, with TRBD1 matching 8 bases. The germline CDR1 and CDR2 sequences are KGHSH and LQKENI. The CDR3 extends over 15 amino acids. The V and J ends lost 0 bases and 2 bases, in that order; junction bases with no gene match: 3.

This rearrangement joins TRBV4-3 to TRBJ2-1; D not certain. The CDR3 has 15 amino acids. Germline V gene data show CDR1 as LGHNA and CDR2 as YSLEER. V was shortened by 0 bases and J by 0 bases, with 6 bases between the two germline ends. The CDR3 loop is CASSQDLSSYNEQFF. For the CDR3, the DNA is TGCGCCAGCAGCCAAGATCTAAGCTCCTACAATGAGCAGTTCTTC.

The V and J genes are TRBV5-1 and TRBJ2-1; TRBD2 agrees at 7 bases. After removal of 1 base from V and 7 bases from J, the junction contained 2 bases not matched to a gene. CDR1 is SGHRS, CDR2 YFSETQ, per germline. The CDR3 contains 13 residues. CDR3 sequence (DNA): TGCGCCAGCAGCTTGTCGCGGGAGAATGAGCAGTTCTTC. Its protein product is CASSLSRENEQFF.

The chain is built from TRBV7-2 and TRBJ2-7; 9 nucleotides match TRBD2. Germline V CDR1 and CDR2: SGHTA, FQGNSA. Trimming cost V 5 bases and J 2 bases; bases outside gene matches: 7. The CDR3 totals 15 residues. The CDR3 protein is CASSPLAGRTYEQYF. CDR3 nucleotide sequence: TGTGCCAGCAGCCCCCTAGCGGGAAGGACCTACGAGCAGTACTTC.

CDR3: CASSPGTGGTYEQYF. The CDR3 DNA reads as TGTGCCAGCAGCCCCGGGACAGGGGGGACCTACGAGCAGTACTTC. The V and J genes are TRBV11-2 and TRBJ2-7, with 11 bases lining up with TRBD1. This CDR3 comprises 15 residues. Germline V gives CDR1 SGHAT, CDR2 FQNNGV. Unmatched junction bases numbered 5, after V lost 5 bases and J lost 2 bases.

The chain combines TRBV6-6 with TRBJ1-5; 10 positions match TRBD1. V shed 7 bases and J 3 bases; nucleotides not matched to a gene: 6. This CDR3 is 15 amino acids long. The germline CDR1 and CDR2 sequences are MNHNY and SVGAGI (reference sequence). The CDR3 loop is CASTPGQGFNQPQHF. CDR3 in DNA: TGTGCCAGCACACCGGGACAGGGGTTCAATCAGCCCCAGCATTTT.

The rearrangement joins TRBV7-9 to TRBJ2-3, with D possibly matching TRBD2 (7 bases). The CDR3 has 17 residues. Germline values: CDR1 SEHNR, CDR2 FQNEAQ (reference sequence). V was cut by 5 bases and J by 1 base, with 19 bases left in between. As DNA, the CDR3 is TGTGCCAGCAGCCCGGGGGCCGCGGGGGCACGCACAGATACGCAGTATTTT. Its protein is CASSPGAAGARTDTQYF.

The chain has TRBV7-9 and TRBJ1-6, with D maybe TRBD1 (5 bases). The CDR3 is 15 residues long. Germline-derived CDR1 and CDR2 are SEHNR and FQNEAQ (reference sequence). Trimming took off 1 base at V and 3 bases at J, with 7 bases between the two ends. DNA of the CDR3: TGTGCCAGCAGCTTAGTCGACAGCTATAATTCACCCCTCCACTTT. Its translation: CASSLVDSYNSPLHF.

The rearrangement uses TRBV29-1 and TRBJ2-5; a possible D gene is TRBD1 (5 bases). V was trimmed by 3 bases and J by 1 base, leaving 9 bases between them. The germline V gene encodes CDR1 SQVTM and CDR2 ANQGSEA. The CDR3 consists of 13 residues. CDR3 loop: CSVDIGVQETQYF. The CDR3 nucleotides are TGCAGCGTTGACATAGGGGTCCAAGAGACCCAGTACTTC. The complete variable domain, with remaining parts taken from reference TRBV29-1 and TRBJ2-5, reads SAVISQKPSRDICQRGTSLTIQCQVDSQVTMMFWYRQQPGQSLTLIATANQGSEATYESGFVIDKFPISRPNLTFSTLTVSNMSPEDSSIYLCSVDIGVQETQYFGPGTRLLVL.

This chain joins TRBV28 and TRBJ1-1; TRBD1 might be the D (5 bases). The CDR3 length is 14 residues. From germline, CDR1 is MDHEN and CDR2 SYDVKM. Trimming shortened V by 6 bases and J by 2 bases, and 13 bases separated the two germline ends. The CDR3 is CASSLTGFNTEAFF. The CDR3, as DNA: TGTGCCAGCAGCCTAACAGGTTTTAACACTGAAGCTTTCTTT.

The chain uses TRBV29-1 and TRBJ1-2; perhaps TRBD1 as D (5 bases). This CDR3 contains 13 residues. Trimming shortened V by 0 bases and J by 2 bases, and 7 bases separated the two germline ends. CDR1 is SQVTM and CDR2 is ANQGSEA in the germline V gene. This CDR3 reads CSVEDRGNYGYTF. The CDR3 nucleotides are TGCAGCGTTGAAGATCGGGGGAACTATGGCTACACCTTC.

The V gene is TRBV5-1, the J gene TRBJ2-5, with 11 bases aligning to TRBD1. Looked up from germline, CDR1 is SGHRS and CDR2 is YFSETQ. This CDR3 region has 14 residues. With 4 bases clipped from V and 5 bases from J, the junction kept 4 bases outside the gene matches. CDR3 coding DNA: TGCGCCAGCAGCGGCGGACAGGGGGCCGAGACCCAGTACTTC. It is translated as CASSGGQGAETQYF.

The genes are TRBV19 and TRBJ2-3, with TRBD2 matching 9 bases. The V and J ends lost 10 bases and 5 bases, in that order; junction bases with no gene match: 10. The CDR3 is 14 residues long. The germline V gene encodes CDR1 LNHDA and CDR2 SQIVND (reference sequence). CDR3 DNA sequence: TGTGCCACCGATAGCGGGGGCCCGGGAGATACGCAGTATTTT. It translates to CATDSGGPGDTQYF.